This TCR beta chain is from a study of cytotoxic CD8 clonotypes in ibrutinib-treated CLL. Study-wide results and limits: Clonality went up at ibrutinib response and then declined back toward baseline at progression.

Sequencing was performed with immunoSEQ multiplex PCR; in TCRdb, only in-frame clones are kept and a portion is missing. Here the sample spans 200,000 to 250,000 clones, 70% being singletons. Note on this clone: The antigen is not known.

J gave up 5 bases and V 6 bases, and 8 bases lay outside the gene matches. CDR1 is MNHEY, CDR2 SVGAGI, per germline. This CDR3 contains 14 residues. This TCR was sampled from a human donor with chronic lymphocytic leukemia. The chain joins TRBV6-5 to TRBJ2-7, with 9 bases matching TRBD2. The sample here was PBMCs, taken after 12 months of ibrutinib treatment. The CDR3 coding sequence is TGTGCCAGCAGGCCCAGGACTAGCGTCGACGAGCAGTACTTC. It yields the protein CASRPRTSVDEQYF.